This note documents a single T cell receptor beta chain sequence. TCRdb's table, derived via immunoSEQ multiplex PCR, lists solely in-frame clones and lacks some. Counted here are more than 400,000 clones, around 91% occurring once; the ten biggest clones make up approximately 0.55%. The data stem from a study of blood T cell repertoires in COVID-19. Study in general: Samples of COVID-19 (acute and convalescent) were obtained from the United States, Italy and Spain.

Across about two dozen US areas, participants ranged in age from about 18 to 90 years. Participant-given clinical history determined each cohort assignment. Two consecutive negative NP/OP PCR tests, clearance, or resolved symptoms defined Cohort 3 recovery. The CDR3 has 14 amino acids. The V gene's germline CDR1 is SGHVS and CDR2 FNYEAQ. V was cut by 1 base and J by 0 bases, with 6 bases left in between. Sequenced: PBMCs or T cells enriched from blood (not recorded which). The chain uses TRBV7-6 and TRBJ2-5; a possible D gene is TRBD1 (5 bases). This receptor was identified in a man younger than 35 who had recovered from COVID-19. The CDR3 bases are TGTGCCAGCAGCTTAGGACAGCACCAAGAGACCCAGTACTTC. Residues: CASSLGQHQETQYF.